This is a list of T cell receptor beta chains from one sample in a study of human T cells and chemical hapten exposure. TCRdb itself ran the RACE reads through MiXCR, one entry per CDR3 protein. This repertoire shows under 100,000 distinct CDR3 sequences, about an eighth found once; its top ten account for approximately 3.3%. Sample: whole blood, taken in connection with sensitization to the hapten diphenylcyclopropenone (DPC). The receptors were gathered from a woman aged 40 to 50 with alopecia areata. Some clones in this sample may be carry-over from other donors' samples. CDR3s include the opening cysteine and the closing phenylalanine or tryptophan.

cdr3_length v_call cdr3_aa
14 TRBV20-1 CSARGTGGIYEQFF
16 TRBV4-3 CASSRGDRGSANEQFF
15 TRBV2 CASRRGTTNTGELFF
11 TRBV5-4 CASSFDSYHFF
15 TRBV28 CASSLSAGGNQPQHF
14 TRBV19 CASSFLDRAGELFF
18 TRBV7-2 CASSLGVGTSGYYYEQYF
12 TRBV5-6 CASSLDTGQQYF
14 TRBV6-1 CASRAWAGEEKLFF
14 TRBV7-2 CASSLTRQPYEQYF
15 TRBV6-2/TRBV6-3 CASTNYGEGEETQYF
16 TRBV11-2 CASSTPGLAGVGEQFF